Listed below are T cell receptor beta chains from one sample, sequenced in a study of blood T cell repertoires in COVID-19. The protocol was immunoSEQ multiplex PCR, while the TCRdb copy is restricted to in-frame clones and leaves out a portion. The sample consists of about 49,000 clones, around 87% of them appearing once. The sample consisted of peripheral blood. These receptors all stem from a woman aged 80 or older with COVID-19, enrolled during active disease. Each CDR3 is given with its conserved first and last residue. The order of the fields is J gene, D gene, clone size, V gene, CDR3 protein, CDR3 DNA. The D gene is left open where the match is weak. Clone size is not always given. Where it is, it says once, few, many or a class for expanded clones.

j_call: TRBJ2-5; d_call: TRBD1; clone_size: -; v_call: TRBV2; cdr3_aa: CATRTGGVLETQYF; cdr3_nt: TGTGCCACCCGGACAGGGGGCGTCCTCGAGACCCAGTACTTC
j_call: TRBJ2-5; d_call: -; clone_size: -; v_call: TRBV7-2; cdr3_aa: CASSLSVSTRETQYF; cdr3_nt: TGTGCCAGCAGCTTATCCGTCTCCACGCGGGAGACCCAGTACTTC
j_call: TRBJ2-7; d_call: -; clone_size: -; v_call: TRBV4-2; cdr3_aa: CASSQWLSYEQYF; cdr3_nt: TGTGCCAGCAGCCAATGGCTGTCCTACGAGCAGTACTTC
j_call: TRBJ2-1; d_call: -; clone_size: -; v_call: TRBV20-1; cdr3_aa: CSASGAGFVGDNEQFF; cdr3_nt: TGCAGTGCTAGTGGGGCGGGTTTTGTAGGTGATAATGAGCAGTTCTTC
j_call: TRBJ1-1; d_call: TRBD1; clone_size: -; v_call: TRBV7-2; cdr3_aa: CASSLVGTGANTEAFF; cdr3_nt: TGTGCCAGCAGCTTAGTAGGCACAGGGGCGAACACTGAAGCTTTCTTT
j_call: TRBJ2-1; d_call: -; clone_size: -; v_call: TRBV5-1; cdr3_aa: CASTHGRSPNEQFF; cdr3_nt: TGCGCCAGCACCCACGGCAGGTCCCCTAATGAGCAGTTCTTC
j_call: TRBJ2-2; d_call: TRBD1; clone_size: -; v_call: TRBV2; cdr3_aa: CATKGQGAQGELFF; cdr3_nt: TGTGCCACCAAGGGACAGGGGGCGCAAGGGGAGCTGTTTTTT
j_call: TRBJ1-1; d_call: TRBD1; clone_size: once; v_call: TRBV3-1/TRBV3-2; cdr3_aa: CASSRGQRNTEAFF; cdr3_nt: TGTGCCAGCAGCCGGGGACAGAGGAACACTGAAGCTTTCTTT
j_call: TRBJ1-5; d_call: -; clone_size: -; v_call: TRBV19; cdr3_aa: CASLNFYSNQPQHF; cdr3_nt: TGTGCCAGTCTTAACTTTTATAGCAATCAGCCCCAGCATTTT
j_call: TRBJ1-4; d_call: -; clone_size: once; v_call: TRBV6-5; cdr3_aa: CASSLTATNEKLFF; cdr3_nt: TGTGCCAGCAGTCTGACAGCAACTAATGAAAAACTGTTTTTT
j_call: TRBJ1-2; d_call: -; clone_size: -; v_call: TRBV6-4; cdr3_aa: CASSDSEVSNTF; cdr3_nt: TGTGCCAGCAGTGACTCCGAAGTCAGTAACACCTTC
j_call: TRBJ1-6; d_call: -; clone_size: once; v_call: TRBV9; cdr3_aa: CASSTHSASGLYF; cdr3_nt: TGTGCCAGCAGCACCCACAGTGCCTCAGGTTTATACTTT
j_call: TRBJ2-1; d_call: TRBD2; clone_size: -; v_call: TRBV5-4; cdr3_aa: CASSSSFSGGPGNEQFF; cdr3_nt: TGTGCCAGCAGCTCCTCTTTTTCGGGAGGGCCCGGGAATGAGCAGTTCTTC
j_call: TRBJ1-1; d_call: TRBD1; clone_size: -; v_call: TRBV7-3; cdr3_aa: CASSRGTGESAFF; cdr3_nt: TGTGCCAGCAGCCGAGGGACAGGGGAGTCGGCTTTCTTT
j_call: TRBJ1-1; d_call: -; clone_size: few; v_call: TRBV7-9; cdr3_aa: CATGRAGLNTEAFF; cdr3_nt: TGTGCCACTGGACGGGCAGGGCTGAACACTGAAGCTTTCTTT
j_call: TRBJ1-3; d_call: TRBD1; clone_size: -; v_call: TRBV18; cdr3_aa: CASSPPWDSILFSGNTIYF; cdr3_nt: TGTGCCAGCTCACCACCGTGGGACAGTATACTCTTCTCTGGAAACACCATATATTTT
j_call: TRBJ1-3; d_call: -; clone_size: few; v_call: TRBV5-1; cdr3_aa: CASSMSGFGNTIYF; cdr3_nt: TGCGCCAGCAGCATGAGTGGTTTTGGAAACACCATATATTTT
j_call: TRBJ1-6; d_call: TRBD1; clone_size: -; v_call: TRBV30; cdr3_aa: CAWSVGTGYNSPLHF; cdr3_nt: TGTGCCTGGAGTGTTGGGACAGGGTATAATTCACCCCTCCACTTT
j_call: TRBJ2-7; d_call: TRBD1; clone_size: -; v_call: TRBV5-1; cdr3_aa: CASSLLSTGQGRYEQYF; cdr3_nt: TGCGCCAGCAGCTTGCTATCAACGGGACAGGGGAGGTACGAGCAGTACTTC
j_call: TRBJ2-5; d_call: TRBD1; clone_size: once; v_call: TRBV11-2; cdr3_aa: CASSSRDRQETQYF; cdr3_nt: TGTGCCAGCAGCTCCCGGGACAGACAAGAGACCCAGTACTTC
j_call: TRBJ2-3; d_call: -; clone_size: -; v_call: TRBV5-1; cdr3_aa: CASSPGDSRVLYF; cdr3_nt: TGCGCCAGCAGCCCCGGGGACTCGCGAGTACTGTATTTT
j_call: TRBJ2-3; d_call: -; clone_size: -; v_call: TRBV7-7; cdr3_aa: CASSLQGTPDTQYF; cdr3_nt: TGTGCTAGCAGCTTACAGGGTACCCCAGATACGCAGTATTTT
j_call: TRBJ2-5; d_call: TRBD2; clone_size: -; v_call: TRBV18; cdr3_aa: CASSSPGLAGGRQETQYF; cdr3_nt: TGTGCCAGCTCATCTCCGGGACTAGCGGGGGGCCGCCAAGAGACCCAGTACTTC
j_call: TRBJ1-6; d_call: -; clone_size: -; v_call: TRBV19; cdr3_aa: CASSISGESPLHF; cdr3_nt: TGTGCCAGTAGTATATCAGGGGAATCACCCCTCCACTTT
j_call: TRBJ2-2; d_call: -; clone_size: -; v_call: TRBV7-6; cdr3_aa: CASSLASVTGELFF; cdr3_nt: TGTGCCAGCAGCTTAGCAAGCGTCACCGGGGAGCTGTTTTTT
j_call: TRBJ1-5; d_call: TRBD1; clone_size: -; v_call: TRBV19; cdr3_aa: CASSFFYRGQPQHF; cdr3_nt: TGTGCCAGTAGTTTCTTCTACAGGGGTCAGCCCCAGCATTTT
j_call: TRBJ1-5; d_call: -; clone_size: -; v_call: TRBV28; cdr3_aa: CASSLSYQPQHF; cdr3_nt: TGTGCCAGCAGTTTATCCTATCAGCCCCAGCATTTT
j_call: TRBJ2-7; d_call: TRBD1; clone_size: few; v_call: TRBV7-9; cdr3_aa: CASSQTGGRLKQYF; cdr3_nt: TGTGCCAGCAGCCAGACAGGGGGCAGATTAAAGCAGTACTTC
j_call: TRBJ1-4; d_call: -; clone_size: -; v_call: TRBV19; cdr3_aa: CASSIDSAREKLFF; cdr3_nt: TGTGCCAGTAGTATAGACTCCGCTAGGGAAAAACTGTTTTTT
j_call: TRBJ1-2; d_call: -; clone_size: -; v_call: TRBV11-2; cdr3_aa: CASSQGGLYGYTF; cdr3_nt: TGTGCCAGCAGCCAAGGCGGACTCTATGGCTACACCTTC
j_call: TRBJ2-2; d_call: -; clone_size: -; v_call: TRBV7-3; cdr3_aa: CASSFYQGTPGELFF; cdr3_nt: TGTGCCAGCAGCTTTTACCAGGGTACCCCCGGGGAGCTGTTTTTT
j_call: TRBJ1-2; d_call: -; clone_size: -; v_call: TRBV5-1; cdr3_aa: CASSSEQGTNYGYTF; cdr3_nt: TGCGCCAGCAGCTCTGAACAGGGTACTAACTATGGCTACACCTTC
j_call: TRBJ2-1; d_call: -; clone_size: -; v_call: TRBV5-1; cdr3_aa: CASSLDSLVLNEQFF; cdr3_nt: TGCGCCAGCAGCTTGGACAGTTTAGTTTTAAATGAGCAGTTCTTC
j_call: TRBJ2-3; d_call: TRBD2; clone_size: -; v_call: TRBV5-1; cdr3_aa: CASSLEASGRATDTQYF; cdr3_nt: TGCGCCAGCAGCTTGGAGGCTAGCGGGAGGGCCACAGATACGCAGTATTTT
j_call: TRBJ2-1; d_call: -; clone_size: -; v_call: TRBV7-2; cdr3_aa: CASSSPRVLSSSNEQFF; cdr3_nt: TGTGCCAGCAGCTCCCCCCGGGTCCTCTCCTCCTCCAATGAGCAGTTCTTC
j_call: TRBJ1-2; d_call: -; clone_size: once; v_call: TRBV6-5; cdr3_aa: CASMDDRRYGYTF; cdr3_nt: TGTGCCAGCATGGACGACAGGCGCTATGGCTACACCTTC
j_call: TRBJ1-1; d_call: TRBD1; clone_size: -; v_call: TRBV12-3/TRBV12-4; cdr3_aa: CASSGQGISEAFF; cdr3_nt: TGTGCCAGCAGTGGACAGGGGATTTCTGAAGCTTTCTTT
j_call: TRBJ2-1; d_call: -; clone_size: -; v_call: TRBV4-2; cdr3_aa: CASSQLSSYNEQFF; cdr3_nt: TGTGCCAGCAGCCAACTGAGCTCCTACAATGAGCAGTTCTTC
j_call: TRBJ1-1; d_call: -; clone_size: -; v_call: TRBV5-4; cdr3_aa: CASSLRQGGGTEAFF; cdr3_nt: TGTGCCAGCAGCTTGCGTCAGGGAGGGGGCACTGAAGCTTTCTTT
j_call: TRBJ1-1; d_call: TRBD1; clone_size: -; v_call: TRBV6-5; cdr3_aa: CASSYTRTGGTEAFF; cdr3_nt: TGTGCCAGCAGTTACACCCGGACAGGGGGCACTGAAGCTTTCTTT
j_call: TRBJ1-1; d_call: -; clone_size: -; v_call: TRBV5-4; cdr3_aa: CASSSQTGREAFF; cdr3_nt: TGTGCCAGCAGCTCCCAAACGGGGAGGGAAGCTTTCTTT
j_call: TRBJ2-5; d_call: TRBD1; clone_size: -; v_call: TRBV18; cdr3_aa: CASSPSGTGGETQYF; cdr3_nt: TGTGCCAGCTCACCTTCCGGGACAGGGGGCGAGACCCAGTACTTC
j_call: TRBJ2-3; d_call: -; clone_size: few; v_call: TRBV5-1; cdr3_aa: CASSYASGSDTQYF; cdr3_nt: TGCGCCAGCAGCTATGCTAGTGGATCAGATACGCAGTATTTT
j_call: TRBJ1-5; d_call: -; clone_size: -; v_call: TRBV29-1; cdr3_aa: CSVGETGNSNQPQHF; cdr3_nt: TGCAGCGTTGGAGAAACAGGGAATAGCAATCAGCCCCAGCATTTT
j_call: TRBJ1-2; d_call: TRBD1; clone_size: -; v_call: TRBV6-5; cdr3_aa: CASSLTGTGYGYTF; cdr3_nt: TGTGCCAGCAGTTTAACCGGGACAGGGTATGGCTACACCTTC
j_call: TRBJ1-2; d_call: -; clone_size: -; v_call: TRBV25-1; cdr3_aa: CASSEMAGRGGYTF; cdr3_nt: TGTGCCAGCAGTGAAATGGCAGGGCGTGGTGGCTACACCTTC
j_call: TRBJ1-3; d_call: TRBD1; clone_size: -; v_call: TRBV6-5; cdr3_aa: CASSYDRGHGNTIYF; cdr3_nt: TGTGCCAGCAGTTACGACAGGGGGCATGGAAACACCATATATTTT